A single sample is the source of the 11 T cell receptor beta chains below, sequenced in a study of cytomegalovirus exposure and HLA in healthy donors. PCR employed 60 Vbeta and 13 Jbeta primers. Libraries were prepared by immunoSEQ multiplex PCR; TCRdb keeps only in-frame clonotypes and omits some of them. The sample includes approximately 220,000 clones, around 83% of them seen just once. The source material was PBMCs. Receptors originate from a girl between 10 and 17 years old in good health and CMV-seronegative.

This clone was seen more than once but under ten times. V and J are TRBV7-9 and TRBJ2-5, with 14 bases identical to TRBD2. V was pared by 3 bases and J by 5 bases, with 8 bases of the junction left unmatched. CDR1 SEHNR and CDR2 FQNEAQ come from the germline V gene (reference sequence). This CDR3 region has 17 residues. The CDR3 DNA reads as TGTGCCAGCAGCTTGGGGACTAGCGGGAGACAGGTGGAGACCCAGTACTTC. Translation: CASSLGTSGRQVETQYF.

The chain joins TRBV5-1 to TRBJ2-5, with TRBD1 as a possible D gene (6 bases). Germline-derived CDR1 and CDR2 are SGHRS and YFSETQ. This CDR3 is 13 amino acids long. Trimming removed 4 bases at V and 4 bases at J, with 11 bases between. The CDR3 region is CASSTGTRETQYF. In DNA form, the CDR3 reads TGCGCCAGCAGCACCGGGACACGAGAGACCCAGTACTTC.

This chain uses TRBV5-1 with TRBJ2-5; no clear D gene. The CDR3 runs to 14 residues. CDR1 is SGHRS and CDR2 is YFSETQ in the germline V gene. Trimming stripped 3 bases from V and 4 bases from J, with 13 bases between. The CDR3 region is CASSSVSTGETQYF. The CDR3 coding sequence is TGCGCCAGCAGCTCAGTTTCTACGGGAGAGACCCAGTACTTC.

The V gene is TRBV19, the J gene TRBJ2-2; TRBD1 matches at 8 bases. The germline CDR1 and CDR2 sequences are LNHDA and SQIVND (reference sequence). V dropped 3 bases and J dropped 5; count of bases not matched to a gene: 17. This CDR3 region has 19 residues. CDR3 nucleotide sequence: TGTGCCAGTAGTATTAGACTTCAATCAACAGGGGGACGGACCGGGGAGCTGTTTTTT. It yields the protein CASSIRLQSTGGRTGELFF.

The chain uses TRBV5-4 and TRBJ2-4; D possibly corresponds to TRBD2 (6 bases). This CDR3 has 15 amino acids. The V end was cut by 4 bases, the J end by 10 bases, with 21 bases between. The germline gives CDR1 SGHNT, CDR2 YYREEE (reference sequence). For the CDR3, the DNA is TGTGCCAGCAGCCGCGGGGCAGAACCCATTTGGATTCAGTACTTC. Amino acids: CASSRGAEPIWIQYF.

This clone occurred once. This chain connects TRBV12-5 to TRBJ1-1; D is perhaps TRBD1 (6 bases). V was clipped by 4 bases and J by 1 base, with 22 bases between them. Germline CDR1 reads LGHNT; CDR2 reads FRNRAP. The CDR3 is 18 amino acids. This CDR3 reads CASGSQGYWTVTNTEAFF. The CDR3 DNA sequence: TGTGCTAGTGGTTCGCAAGGCTACTGGACAGTTACGAACACTGAAGCTTTCTTT.

The chain links TRBV11-2 to TRBJ1-2; D uncertain. Germline V gene lookup returns CDR1 SGHAT and CDR2 FQNNGV. Trimming removed 4 bases at V and 4 bases at J, with 10 bases between. The CDR3 is 13 amino acids. CDR3 sequence reads: CASSSVGSYGYTF. The CDR3 DNA follows: TGTGCCAGCAGCTCGGTGGGGAGCTATGGCTACACCTTC.

V usage is TRBV5-6 and J usage is TRBJ1-1, with D possibly TRBD1 on 5 matching bases. The V gene's germline CDR1 is SGHDT and CDR2 YYEEEE. This CDR3 is 15 amino acids long. V lost 5 bases, J lost 3 bases, and 17 bases lay in between. The CDR3 sequence is CASRWSVSGDTEAFF. Written as DNA, the CDR3 is TGTGCCAGCAGGTGGAGCGTGTCGGGGGACACTGAAGCTTTCTTT.

This clone was seen only a few times. This sequence joins TRBV5-4 and TRBJ2-5, with 7 positions matching TRBD1. V was pared by 0 bases and J by 5 bases, with 7 bases of the junction left unmatched. This CDR3 has 15 amino acids. Germline assignment: CDR1 SGHNT and CDR2 YYREEE (reference sequence). As DNA, the CDR3 is TGTGCCAGCAGCTTGGCGGCAGGGGGATCGGAGACCCAGTACTTC. Translation: CASSLAAGGSETQYF.

This chain joins TRBV4-1 and TRBJ1-4, with 7 bases lining up with TRBD1. CDR3 length: 17 amino acids. The germline V gene encodes CDR1 MGHRA and CDR2 YSYEKL. V lost 4 bases, J lost 0 bases, and 8 bases stayed unmatched. The CDR3 DNA reads as TGCGCCAGCAGCCGGAGACAGGGAAGATCAACTAATGAAAAACTGTTTTTT. It encodes CASSRRQGRSTNEKLFF.

The CDR3 region has the DNA TGTGCCAGCAACGAGGGAGCGATGGGTGAGCAGTTCTTC. It codes for CASNEGAMGEQFF. J is TRBJ2-1 and V is TRBV28; D possibly corresponds to TRBD2 (5 bases). Germline values: CDR1 MDHEN, CDR2 SYDVKM. With 7 bases removed from V and 9 bases from J, the gap between germline ends came to 16 bases. This CDR3 has 13 amino acids.